The T cell receptor (beta chain) described here comes from a study of cytotoxic CD8 clonotypes in ibrutinib-treated CLL (dated by TCRdb to the early 2020s). At the level of the whole study: The cohort was composed of ten to eleven relapsed/refractory and fewer than 16 treatment-naive patients; IGHV unmutated status was identified in roughly 18 patients. Response samples were obtained after a median of approximately twelve months of treatment, with a range of roughly 6 to 40 months. On average, each sample had some 260,000 productive templates and more than 85,000 productive rearrangements. Of the approximately 91 people in the trial, around 26 had longitudinal samples available. Cryopreserved peripheral blood mononuclear cells were collected before treatment, at response, and at either disease progression or sustained remission. Responses were partial in some 24 patients and complete in 2; after median 68 months follow-up, about 14 stayed in remission and some twelve progressed.

Findings and caveats that apply to the study as a whole: Baseline clonality exceeded that of age-matched healthy donors and correlated strongly with circulating CD8+ T-cell counts. Clonality rose at ibrutinib response, remained stable during sustained remission, and dropped back toward baseline at progression. Public clonotypes were found to be uncommon and were observed to contract or remain stable during treatment; the increase in clonality was shown to reflect expansion of private clonotypes at ibrutinib response. Sampling times were not matched between sustained-remission and progressing patients, and lymph node repertoires were not studied.

On this clone itself: It lacks a known antigen. No much larger clone is present one base from it, and per-base qualities are unavailable.

A MiSeq instrument was used for deep resolution sequencing, which targeted depths ranging from 1 in 1 million up to 1 in 200,000 T cells, with coverage averaging 10x for each clonotype. TCR beta libraries were generated with the immunoSEQ hsTCRB Kit. The source study handled its data this way. ImmunoSEQ Data Assistant and ImmunoSEQ Analyzer were used for data analysis, and V, D and J genes were assigned according to IMGT definitions. Clonality, which ranges from 0 to 1, was calculated as one minus the normalized Shannon entropy of productive rearrangement frequencies. Public clonotype analysis was restricted to overrepresented clonotypes comprising at least 0.05% of each patient's repertoire. Around 12 age-matched healthy donor repertoires from immuneACCESS were used as controls for clonality. As stored in TCRdb, this immuneACCESS dataset retains in-frame rearrangements with V and J assigned. A fraction of the clones does not appear; measured against another copy, unresolved V genes explain less than half of the discrepancy, and the remainder lacks a known reason. V, J and clone size derive from that table, while D and trimming were established from the DNA sequence. The sample profile shows approximately 330,000 clones; almost 80% of them were found once. 6.7% of the sample lies in the top ten.

The germline V gene gives CDR1 as MDHEN and CDR2 as SYDVKM. The trim is 2 bases for V and 4 bases for J, with a gap of 2 bases between the germline ends. From cysteine to phenylalanine, the CDR3 is 12 amino acids long. Just the 36-base CDR3 DNA is kept, in frame starting at base 1. For TCR beta library preparation, roughly 2 micrograms of genomic DNA was extracted from cryopreserved PBMCs. Longitudinal blood samples from CLL patients on ibrutinib monotherapy underwent high-throughput TCR beta sequencing. Patients were enrolled in a phase 2 open-label single-center ibrutinib monotherapy trial. The source is a human donor with chronic lymphocytic leukemia. This sequence uses TRBV28 and TRBJ2-2; no D gene is confidently identified. The sample in question was PBMCs, obtained before ibrutinib treatment. In nucleotide form, the sequence is TGTGCCAGCAGTTTACCCACCGGGGAGCTGTTTTTT. It encodes CASSLPTGELFF.